This TCR beta chain came from a study of sequential checkpoint blockade in melanoma. Treatment given: randomized to nivolumab then ipilimumab (arm A) or the reverse (arm B). In its sample, this clone is medium-sized. This CDR3 has 12 residues. Germline loops: CDR1 WSHSY, CDR2 SAAADI. The junction had 3 bases not matched to a gene; V was cut back by 6 bases and J by 7 bases. The table came from immunoSEQ multiplex PCR; TCRdb's copy has only in-frame clones and leaves some out. The sample records 2,500 to 3,000 clones, approximately 24% being singletons. This rearrangement joins TRBV10-2 to TRBJ1-2, with 9 bases lining up with TRBD1. This clonotype was sampled from a human donor with melanoma. The specimen comprised tumor tissue (inferred from file names), sampled from a patient given nivolumab and ipilimumab in sequence. CDR3 in amino acids: CASRQGASGYTF. The CDR3 nucleotides are TGCGCCAGCAGACAGGGGGCTAGTGGCTACACCTTC.